The 16 T cell receptor beta chains presented below share a single source sample, sequenced in a study of T cells in Graves' hyperthyroidism and ophthalmopathy. RNA transcripts were the template for amplifying TCR beta CDR3 regions. The HTBI primer set served for first-round RT-PCR of the TCR CDR3. TCRdb independently ran MiXCR on the multiplex PCR reads; one entry per CDR3 protein. The table records hundreds of thousands of distinct CDR3 sequences, about a sixth of them present only once. The sequenced sample was blood. These receptors originate from a woman between 18 and 30 years old with Graves' hyperthyroidism.

J is TRBJ2-7 and V is TRBV15, with 10 bases lining up with TRBD2. The V segment lost 0 bases and the J segment 5 bases; nucleotides outside the gene matches: 4. The CDR3 is 15 residues long. CDR1 is LNHNV, CDR2 YYDKDF, per germline (reference sequence). The CDR3 region is CATSRDRGTSDEQYF. CDR3 nucleotides: TGTGCCACCAGCAGAGATCGAGGGACTAGCGACGAGCAGTACTTC.

This clonotype was seen many times. The chain recombines TRBV20-1 with TRBJ2-5, with TRBD2 matching 10 bases. With V trimmed by 0 bases and J by 2 bases, 9 bases remained unmatched. This CDR3 contains 17 residues. In germline, CDR1 is DFQATT, CDR2 SNEGSKA (reference sequence). DNA for the CDR3: TGCAGTGCTAGAGATATGTCTAGCGGGGGACATCAAGAGACCCAGTACTTC. This encodes CSARDMSSGGHQETQYF.

With regard to this clonotype: Since a much larger clone is just one base distant, this may be a read error. V gene TRBV3-1 combines with J gene TRBJ2-1; perhaps D is TRBD1 or TRBD2 (5 bases each). The J call could be wrong; TRBJ2-7 is a better fit for the DNA end. This CDR3 region has 16 residues. CDR1 LGHDT and CDR2 YNNKEL come from the germline V gene (reference sequence). This chain's CDR3 is CASSKTLGPSYNEQYF. Here the CDR3 DNA reads TGTGCCAGCAGTAAGACCTTGGGACCTTCCTACAATGAGCAGTACTTC.

CDR3 protein: CASSLVLAWSQETQYF. The CDR3 coding sequence is TGTGCCAGCAGCTTAGTATTAGCTTGGTCCCAAGAGACCCAGTACTTC. The V and J genes are TRBV7-2 and TRBJ2-5, with D unclear. V shed 1 base and J shed 1 base, with 13 bases lying between them. Germline CDR1 SGHTA, CDR2 FQGNSA. This CDR3 contains 16 residues.

This clonotype was recorded a few times. The CDR3 bases are TGTGCCAGCAGCTATACAAGGACCGACGAGCAGTACTTC. Residues: CASSYTRTDEQYF. The chain couples TRBV7-2 to TRBJ2-7, with no clear D. V lost 4 bases and J 5 bases, leaving 12 bases between the germline ends. Germline lookup yields CDR1 SGHTA and CDR2 FQGNSA. The length of the CDR3 is 13 residues.

This clonotype was recorded many times. This chain uses TRBV27 with TRBJ1-1; 8 nucleotides line up with TRBD1. The CDR3 has 15 amino acids. Germline V gene sequence: CDR1 MNHEY, CDR2 SMNVEV (reference sequence). J gave up 1 base and V 4 bases, and 5 bases lay outside the gene matches. The CDR3 reads CASSSTGDENTEAFF. CDR3 nucleotides: TGTGCCAGCAGTTCGACAGGGGACGAGAACACTGAAGCTTTCTTT.

This clonotype was recorded many times. V gene TRBV3-1 combines with J gene TRBJ2-3; D may be TRBD1 or TRBD2 (5 bases each). There are 15 residues in the CDR3. Trimming removed 5 bases from V and 2 bases from J, with 14 bases in between. Per the germline V gene, CDR1 is LGHDT and CDR2 is YNNKEL (reference sequence). The CDR3 nucleotides are TGTGCCAGCAGCTCCGCCGGGACGTACACAGATACGCAGTATTTT. It yields the protein CASSSAGTYTDTQYF.

This clonotype was seen more than once but under ten times. The V call is TRBV24-1, the J call TRBJ2-2; possibly TRBD2 for D (5 bases). V was pared by 9 bases and J by 2 bases, with 12 bases between. This CDR3 has 14 amino acids. Germline-derived CDR1 and CDR2 are KGHDR and SFDVKD. This CDR3 is CATAREPNTGELFF. The DNA of the CDR3 is TGTGCCACCGCAAGGGAGCCAAACACCGGGGAGCTGTTTTTT.

Regarding this clonotype: The junction differs from germline at one of its ends, possibly a read error. The rearrangement joins TRBV19 to TRBJ1-5, with 9 bases that match TRBD1. The CDR3 is 14 residues long. CDR1 and CDR2 from the germline V gene are LNHDA and SQIVND (reference sequence). The CDR3 coding sequence is TGTGCCAGTACCCCGGGACAGGGCAATCAACCCCAGCATTTT. Translating gives CASTPGQGNQPQHF.

This clonotype was seen repeatedly, ten times or more. The chain is built from TRBV20-1 and TRBJ2-1; perhaps TRBD2 as D (6 bases). From germline, CDR1 is DFQATT and CDR2 SNEGSKA (reference sequence). Trimming pared 1 base from V and 2 bases from J, leaving 12 bases between. CDR3 length: 15 residues. CDR3 bases: TGCAGTGCTAGAGCCCGGGACTTGCCCTACAATGAGCAGTTCTTC. Translating it yields CSARARDLPYNEQFF.

The chain combines TRBV5-1 with TRBJ2-3, with 10 bases that match TRBD2. The CDR3 runs 16 residues. Germline CDR1 is SGHRS and CDR2 is YFSETQ. Trimming removed 0 bases from V and 5 bases from J; junction bases left unmatched: 6. This chain's CDR3 is CASSLASGGAGDTQYF. CDR3 in DNA: TGCGCCAGCAGCTTGGCCAGCGGGGGGGCGGGAGATACGCAGTATTTT.

This clonotype was seen repeatedly, ten times or more. J is TRBJ2-1 and V is TRBV5-1; a possible D gene is TRBD2 (5 bases). Germline V gene sequence: CDR1 SGHRS, CDR2 YFSETQ. V was pared by 4 bases and J by 5 bases, with 10 bases between. The CDR3 totals 13 residues. Here the CDR3 DNA reads TGCGCCAGCAGCCAGCTAGCCGACAATGAGCAGTTCTTC. It yields the protein CASSQLADNEQFF. The full variable domain, completed using reference TRBV5-1 and TRBJ2-1, is KAGVTQTPRYLIKTRGQQVTLSCSPISGHRSVSWYQQTPGQGLQFLFEYFSETQRNKGNFPGRFSGRQFSNSRSEMNVSTLELGDSALYLCASSQLADNEQFFGPGTRLTVL.

CDR3 protein: CSARALEQGASGYTF. The CDR3, as DNA: TGCAGTGCTAGAGCCCTAGAACAGGGGGCGAGCGGCTACACCTTC. The gene calls are TRBV20-1 and TRBJ1-2, with 9 bases that match TRBD1. The CDR3 runs to 15 residues. CDR1 and CDR2 from the germline V gene are DFQATT and SNEGSKA (reference sequence). With V trimmed by 1 base and J by 8 bases, 11 bases remained unmatched.

With respect to this clonotype: An end of the junction differs from the germline gene, which may be a read error. The chain couples TRBV2 to TRBJ2-7; maybe TRBD1 (6 bases). The CDR3 sequence is 14 residues long. Looked up from germline, CDR1 is SNHLY and CDR2 is FYNNEI. CDR3 loop: CACRSTGRHYEQYF. Written as DNA, the CDR3 is TGTGCCTGCAGATCTACAGGGCGACACTACGAGCAGTACTTC.

In its sample, this clonotype was seen many times. The chain is built from TRBV6-1 and TRBJ1-1; 7 bases match TRBD1. V was pared by 3 bases and J by 4 bases, with 5 bases of the junction left unmatched. Germline lookup yields CDR1 MNHNS and CDR2 SASEGT. This CDR3 contains 14 residues. CDR3 protein: CASSDGQESTEAFF. CDR3 DNA: TGTGCCAGCAGTGATGGACAGGAGAGCACTGAAGCTTTCTTT.

This clonotype has a handful of counts. CDR3 in DNA: TGTGCCAGCAGTTTAAATGGGGGGACAGAATACAATGAGCAGTTCTTC. Its protein product is CASSLNGGTEYNEQFF. This chain uses TRBV12-3 or TRBV12-4 with TRBJ2-1; D is perhaps TRBD1 (7 bases). V was clipped by 2 bases and J by 4 bases, with 15 bases between them. The CDR3 runs 16 residues.